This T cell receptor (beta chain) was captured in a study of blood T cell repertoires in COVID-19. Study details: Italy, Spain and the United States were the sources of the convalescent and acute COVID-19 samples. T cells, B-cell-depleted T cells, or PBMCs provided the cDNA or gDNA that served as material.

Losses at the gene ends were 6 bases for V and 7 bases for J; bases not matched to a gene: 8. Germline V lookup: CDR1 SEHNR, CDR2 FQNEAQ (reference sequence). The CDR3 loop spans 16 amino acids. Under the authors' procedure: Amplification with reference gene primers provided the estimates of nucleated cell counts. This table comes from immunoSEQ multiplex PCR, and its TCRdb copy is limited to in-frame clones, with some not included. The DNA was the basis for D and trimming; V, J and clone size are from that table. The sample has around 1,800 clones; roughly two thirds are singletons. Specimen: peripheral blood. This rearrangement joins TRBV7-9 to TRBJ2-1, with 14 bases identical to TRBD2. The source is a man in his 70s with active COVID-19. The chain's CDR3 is CASRPTSGRAWNEQFF. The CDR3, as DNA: TGTGCCAGCAGGCCGACTAGCGGGAGGGCCTGGAATGAGCAGTTCTTC.